Presented here are 10 T cell receptor beta chains from one specimen sequenced in a study of cytomegalovirus exposure and HLA in healthy donors. Sequencing was performed with immunoSEQ multiplex PCR; in TCRdb, only in-frame clones are kept and a portion is missing. The repertoire consists of more than 85,000 clones, with about 95% occurring once and the leading ten covering roughly 0.89%. The sequenced sample was PBMCs. The receptor source for this set is a woman between 18 and 29 years old in good health and CMV-seronegative.

V is TRBV6-5 and J is TRBJ2-7, with 8 bases that match TRBD1. The CDR3 has 14 residues. Germline V gene lookup returns CDR1 MNHEY and CDR2 SVGAGI. With V trimmed by 7 bases and J by 4 bases, 9 bases remained unmatched. CDR3 loop: CASTTGTGAYEQYF. The DNA of the CDR3 is TGTGCCAGCACCACCGGGACAGGCGCTTACGAGCAGTACTTC.

V gene TRBV11-2 combines with J gene TRBJ1-1; a possible D gene is TRBD1 (5 bases). The CDR3 runs to 14 residues. V was shortened by 6 bases and J by 3 bases, with 14 bases between the two germline ends. Germline lookup yields CDR1 SGHAT and CDR2 FQNNGV. The CDR3 loop is CASSSQGSDTEAFF. The CDR3 nucleotides are TGTGCCAGCAGTTCCCAGGGTAGTGACACTGAAGCTTTCTTT.

The genes are TRBV5-4 and TRBJ2-1, with TRBD2 as a possible D gene (6 bases). The ends were cut back, 1 base at V and 3 bases at J, with 14 bases in the middle. Germline CDR1 reads SGHNT; CDR2 reads YYREEE (reference sequence). The CDR3 spans 16 residues. The CDR3 protein is CASSLMSGVNYNEQFF. The DNA for the CDR3 is TGTGCCAGCAGCTTGATGTCGGGGGTAAACTACAATGAGCAGTTCTTC.

The chain has TRBV4-1 and TRBJ2-2; D not resolved. V dropped 2 bases and J dropped 1 base, with 14 bases sitting between them. The CDR3 totals 17 residues. Germline CDR1 reads MGHRA; CDR2 reads YSYEKL. CDR3 in amino acids: CASSQLSLSGNTGELFF. The CDR3 coding sequence is TGCGCCAGCAGCCAACTAAGTCTCTCAGGGAACACCGGGGAGCTGTTTTTT.

The V call is TRBV5-1, the J call TRBJ2-2; 14 nucleotides match TRBD2. The germline gives CDR1 SGHRS, CDR2 YFSETQ. This CDR3 is 16 amino acids long. With V trimmed by 5 bases and J by 1 base, 1 base remained unmatched. The CDR3 coding sequence is TGCGCCAGCAGGACTAGCGGGAGGGGGAACACCGGGGAGCTGTTTTTT. It codes for CASRTSGRGNTGELFF.

V and J are TRBV19 and TRBJ2-3; tentative D call: TRBD2 (6 bases). The CDR3 totals 16 residues. Germline CDR1 and CDR2: LNHDA and SQIVND (reference sequence). The V end lost 2 bases, the J end lost 3 bases, and 15 bases lay between the germline ends. The CDR3 region has the DNA TGTGCCAGTAGTATATTCTCAACGGGAGCTACAGATACGCAGTATTTT. Protein product: CASSIFSTGATDTQYF.

This sequence joins TRBV9 and TRBJ1-2, with TRBD1 identical over 8 bases. This CDR3 spans 12 amino acids. Trimming cost V 2 bases and J 9 bases; bases outside gene matches: 3. CDR1 is SGDLS and CDR2 is YYNGEE in the germline V gene. The CDR3 nucleotides are TGTGCCAGCAGCGTGTCAGGGGGCAGCTACACCTTC. Translation: CASSVSGGSYTF.

The V gene is TRBV7-2, the J gene TRBJ1-1, with D hard to call. The CDR3 runs 14 residues. Trimming stripped 3 bases from V and 7 bases from J, with 15 bases between. The germline CDR1 and CDR2 sequences are SGHTA and FQGNSA. CDR3 region: CASSLEDALGEAFF. The CDR3 nucleotides read TGTGCCAGCAGCTTGGAGGATGCGTTGGGTGAAGCTTTCTTT.

This sequence joins TRBV5-4 and TRBJ1-2; 9 positions agree with TRBD1. The CDR3 is 17 residues long. Germline V gene lookup returns CDR1 SGHNT and CDR2 YYREEE (reference sequence). V trimming: 0 bases; J trimming: 3 bases; junction bases outside the gene matches: 9. CDR3 protein: CASSLARSGTGYYGYTF. The CDR3 nucleotides read TGTGCCAGCAGCTTGGCCCGCAGCGGGACAGGGTACTATGGCTACACCTTC.

Here the CDR3 DNA reads TGTGCCAGTAGTAGACCGACAACCGGGACTAGCGGGGCGTCCTACGAGCAGTACTTC. This sequence encodes CASSRPTTGTSGASYEQYF. This chain joins TRBV19 and TRBJ2-7, with 13 bases fitting TRBD2. The germline V gene has CDR1 LNHDA and CDR2 SQIVND (reference sequence). V shed 4 bases and J 1 base; nucleotides not matched to a gene: 13. The CDR3 has 19 residues.